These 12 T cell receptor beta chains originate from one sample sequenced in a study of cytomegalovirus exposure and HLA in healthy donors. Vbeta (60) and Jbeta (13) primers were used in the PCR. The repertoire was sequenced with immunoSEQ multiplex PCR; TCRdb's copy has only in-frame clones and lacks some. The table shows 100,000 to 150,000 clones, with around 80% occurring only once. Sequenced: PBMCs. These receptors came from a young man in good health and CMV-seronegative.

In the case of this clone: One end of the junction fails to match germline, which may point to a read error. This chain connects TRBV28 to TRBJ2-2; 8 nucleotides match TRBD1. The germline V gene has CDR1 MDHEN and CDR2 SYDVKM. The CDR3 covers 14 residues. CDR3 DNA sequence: TGTGCTAGCAGACCTGAGGACAGGGCCGGGGAGCTGTTTTTT. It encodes CASRPEDRAGELFF.

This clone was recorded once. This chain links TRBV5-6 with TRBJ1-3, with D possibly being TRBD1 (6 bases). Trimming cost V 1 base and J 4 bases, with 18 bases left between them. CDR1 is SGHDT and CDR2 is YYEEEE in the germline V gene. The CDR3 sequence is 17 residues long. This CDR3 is CASSLSAGFGQGNTIYF. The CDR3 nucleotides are TGTGCCAGCAGCTTGAGTGCTGGGTTCGGACAGGGAAACACCATATATTTT. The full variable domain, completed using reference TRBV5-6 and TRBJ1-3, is DAGVTQSPTHLIKTRGQQVTLRCSPKSGHDTVSWYQQALGQGPQFIFQYYEEEERQRGNFPDRFSGHQFPNYSSELNVNALLLGDSALYLCASSLSAGFGQGNTIYFGEGSWLTVV.

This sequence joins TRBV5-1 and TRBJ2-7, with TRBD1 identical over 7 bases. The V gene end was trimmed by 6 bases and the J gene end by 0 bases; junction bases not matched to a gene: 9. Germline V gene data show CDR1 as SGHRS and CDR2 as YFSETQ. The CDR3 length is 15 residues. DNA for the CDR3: TGCGCCAGCACACAGGGGCCAGAAAACTCCTACGAGCAGTACTTC. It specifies CASTQGPENSYEQYF.

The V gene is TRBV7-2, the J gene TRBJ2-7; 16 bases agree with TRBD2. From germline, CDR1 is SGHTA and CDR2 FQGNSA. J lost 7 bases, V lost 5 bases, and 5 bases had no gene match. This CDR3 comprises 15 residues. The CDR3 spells CASSQGLAGGREQYF. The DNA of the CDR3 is TGTGCCAGCAGCCAGGGACTAGCGGGGGGGCGAGAGCAGTACTTC.

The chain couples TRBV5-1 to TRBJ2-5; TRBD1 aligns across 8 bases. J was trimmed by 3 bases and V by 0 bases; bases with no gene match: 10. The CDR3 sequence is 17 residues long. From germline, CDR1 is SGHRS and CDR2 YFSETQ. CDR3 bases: TGCGCCAGCAGCTTGGTCTTACAGGGGGTTGGGGAAGAGACCCAGTACTTC. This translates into CASSLVLQGVGEETQYF. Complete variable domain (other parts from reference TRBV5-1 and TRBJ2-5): KAGVTQTPRYLIKTRGQQVTLSCSPISGHRSVSWYQQTPGQGLQFLFEYFSETQRNKGNFPGRFSGRQFSNSRSEMNVSTLELGDSALYLCASSLVLQGVGEETQYFGPGTRLLVL.

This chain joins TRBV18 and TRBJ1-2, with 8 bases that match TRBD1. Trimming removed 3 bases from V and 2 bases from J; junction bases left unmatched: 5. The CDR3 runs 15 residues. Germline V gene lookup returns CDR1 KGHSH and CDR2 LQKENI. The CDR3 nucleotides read TGTGCCAGCTCACCGAGGACAGGGTCGAACTATGGCTACACCTTC. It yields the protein CASSPRTGSNYGYTF. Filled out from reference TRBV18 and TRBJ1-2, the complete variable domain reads NAGVMQNPRHLVRRRGQEARLRCSPMKGHSHVYWYRQLPEEGLKFMVYLQKENIIDESGMPKERFSAEFPKEGPSILRIQQVVRGDSAAYFCASSPRTGSNYGYTFGSGTRLTVV.

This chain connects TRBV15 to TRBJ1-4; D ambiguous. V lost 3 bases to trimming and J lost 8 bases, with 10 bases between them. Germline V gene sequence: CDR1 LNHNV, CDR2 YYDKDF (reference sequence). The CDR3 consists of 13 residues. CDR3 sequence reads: CATSRERGEKLFF. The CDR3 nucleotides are TGTGCCACCAGCAGGGAAAGAGGAGAAAAACTGTTTTTT. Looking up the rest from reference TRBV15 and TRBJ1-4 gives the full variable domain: DAMVIQNPRYQVTQFGKPVTLSCSQTLNHNVMYWYQQKSSQAPKLLFHYYDKDFNNEADTPDNFQSRRPNTSFCFLDIRSPGLGDTAMYLCATSRERGEKLFFGSGTQLSVL.

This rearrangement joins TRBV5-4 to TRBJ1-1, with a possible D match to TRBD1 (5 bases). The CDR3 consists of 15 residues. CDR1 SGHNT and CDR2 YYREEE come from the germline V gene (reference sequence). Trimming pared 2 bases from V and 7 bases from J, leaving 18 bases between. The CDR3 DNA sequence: TGTGCCAGCAGCTTTTCATCCGGGGGGAGTGGTGAAGCTTTCTTT. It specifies CASSFSSGGSGEAFF.

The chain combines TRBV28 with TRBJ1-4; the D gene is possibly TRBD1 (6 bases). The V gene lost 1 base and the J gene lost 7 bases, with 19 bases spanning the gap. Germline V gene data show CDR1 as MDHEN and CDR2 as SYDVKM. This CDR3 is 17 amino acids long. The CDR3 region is CASSLSGAAGVPEKLFF. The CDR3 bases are TGTGCCAGCAGTTTATCGGGCGCGGCAGGGGTGCCTGAAAAACTGTTTTTT.

CDR3 in DNA: TGTGCCAGCAGTGTACAGGAGAACACTGAAGCTTTCTTT. Translation gives CASSVQENTEAFF. This sequence joins TRBV6-1 and TRBJ1-1, with D possibly TRBD1 on 5 matching bases. Germline lookup yields CDR1 MNHNS and CDR2 SASEGT. Trimming took 4 bases from V and 1 from J, leaving 7 bases between them. CDR3 length: 13 residues.

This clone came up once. The CDR3 reads CASSQRLSPEHTEAFF. For the CDR3, the DNA is TGCGCCAGCAGTCAAAGACTCTCCCCCGAGCATACTGAAGCTTTCTTT. The V call is TRBV23-1, the J call TRBJ1-1; D is unresolved. TRBV23-1 has ORF status, its function being uncertain. The CDR3 has 16 amino acids. V dropped 2 bases and J dropped 5 bases, with 18 bases sitting between them.

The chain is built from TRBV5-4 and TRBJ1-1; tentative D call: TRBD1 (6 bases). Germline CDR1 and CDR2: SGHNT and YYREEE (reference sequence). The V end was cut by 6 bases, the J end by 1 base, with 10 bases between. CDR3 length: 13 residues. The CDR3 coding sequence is TGTGCCAGCACCCAGGACAGGAACACTGAAGCTTTCTTT. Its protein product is CASTQDRNTEAFF.